The 2 T cell receptor beta chains below all came from one sample that was sequenced in a study of radiotherapy plus CTLA-4 blockade in lung cancer. TCRdb keeps only in-frame clones here, not all; method: immunoSEQ multiplex PCR. The repertoire holds about 32,000 clones, with around 74% as singletons. The specimen comprised peripheral blood, sampled from a patient treated with radiotherapy plus ipilimumab. Receptors were obtained from a human donor with non-small cell lung cancer that progressed on radiotherapy plus ipilimumab.

The chain couples TRBV28 to TRBJ1-1; D is unclear. The V end was cut by 3 bases, the J end by 1 base, with 6 bases between. The CDR3 consists of 13 residues. In germline, CDR1 is MDHEN, CDR2 SYDVKM. CDR3 in amino acids: CASSFLTNTEAFF. In nucleotides, the CDR3 is TGTGCCAGCAGTTTTCTAACGAACACTGAAGCTTTCTTT.

The chain is built from TRBV9 and TRBJ1-2, with TRBD1 matching 8 bases. V shed 7 bases and J 5 bases; nucleotides not matched to a gene: 10. Germline V lookup: CDR1 SGDLS, CDR2 YYNGEE. The CDR3 is made up of 14 amino acids. The CDR3 DNA reads TGTGCCAGCGCTCGTCCTCAGGGGGCGTATGGCTACACCTTC. Protein sequence: CASARPQGAYGYTF. The full variable domain, with the rest looked up from reference TRBV9 and TRBJ1-2, is DSGVTQTPKHLITATGQRVTLRCSPRSGDLSVYWYQQSLDQGLQFLIQYYNGEERAKGNILERFSAQQFPDLHSELNLSSLELGDSALYFCASARPQGAYGYTFGSGTRLTVV.